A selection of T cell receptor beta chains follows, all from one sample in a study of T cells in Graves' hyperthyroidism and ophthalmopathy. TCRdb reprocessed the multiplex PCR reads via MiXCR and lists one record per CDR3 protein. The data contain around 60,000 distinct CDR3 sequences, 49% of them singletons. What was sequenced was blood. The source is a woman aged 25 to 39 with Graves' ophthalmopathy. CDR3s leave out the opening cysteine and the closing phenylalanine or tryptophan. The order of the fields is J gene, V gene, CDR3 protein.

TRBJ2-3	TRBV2	ASSSYNEQY
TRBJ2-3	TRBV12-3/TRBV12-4	ASSFSQGGTDTQY
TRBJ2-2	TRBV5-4	AQHYQNTGELF
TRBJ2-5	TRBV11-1	ASSLGGSQY
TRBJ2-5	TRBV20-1	SATPRIGGGEETQY
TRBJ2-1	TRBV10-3	AISPIAGGGHNEQF
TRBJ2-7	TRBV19	ASSGGREKSYEQY
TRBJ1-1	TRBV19	ASTWGPNTEAF
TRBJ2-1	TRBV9	ASSVTSGEIQF
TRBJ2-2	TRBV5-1	ASSLLTAGNTGELF
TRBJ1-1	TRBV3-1	ASSQDRLGGISEAF
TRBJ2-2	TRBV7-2	AGSLTLRAGGNTGELF
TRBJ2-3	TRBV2	ANQQEAGADTQY
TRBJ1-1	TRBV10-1	ASKDRENTEAF
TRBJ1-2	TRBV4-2	ASSQGQGTYGYT
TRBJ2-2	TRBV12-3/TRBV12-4	ACTLNTGELF
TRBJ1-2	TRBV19	ASNLTGQGLRSRYGYT
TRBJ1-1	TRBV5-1	ASSLESLDTEAF
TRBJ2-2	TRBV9	ASSGLAGHTGELF
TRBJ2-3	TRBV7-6	ASSYSTRGATDTRY
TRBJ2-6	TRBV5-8	ASSLGPGANVLT
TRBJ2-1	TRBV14	ASSQGDTLNEQF
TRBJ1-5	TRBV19	ASSSYRTLGNQPQH
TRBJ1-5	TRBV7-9	ASSSDVYSNQPQH
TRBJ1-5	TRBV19	ASREGGTVNQPQH
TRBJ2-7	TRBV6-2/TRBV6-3	ASSTTGLPGEQY
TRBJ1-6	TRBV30	AWSIGTNSPLH
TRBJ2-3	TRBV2	ASSARTGEGDTQY
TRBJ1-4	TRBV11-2	ASSPSGGGNEKLF
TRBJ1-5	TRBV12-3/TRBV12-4	ASSSTGIGPQH
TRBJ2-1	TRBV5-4	ASSKRQGVDEQF
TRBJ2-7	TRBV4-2	ASSPGARGRTDEQY
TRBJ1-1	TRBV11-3	ASRLGGRGPFDTEAF
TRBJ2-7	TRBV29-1	SVELVAGYAYEQY
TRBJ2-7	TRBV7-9	ASSLSWRSDEQY
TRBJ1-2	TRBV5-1	ASSLGQGAQTIYGYT
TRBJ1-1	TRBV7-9	ASSSMGPLWGEAL
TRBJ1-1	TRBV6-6	ASSYTTGGTEAF
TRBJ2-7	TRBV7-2	ASSLARGGYYEQY
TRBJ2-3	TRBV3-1	ASSHRDRGTDTQY
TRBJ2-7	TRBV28	ASRGVGGRARSYEQY
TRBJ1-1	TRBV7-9	ASSLIRFEAF